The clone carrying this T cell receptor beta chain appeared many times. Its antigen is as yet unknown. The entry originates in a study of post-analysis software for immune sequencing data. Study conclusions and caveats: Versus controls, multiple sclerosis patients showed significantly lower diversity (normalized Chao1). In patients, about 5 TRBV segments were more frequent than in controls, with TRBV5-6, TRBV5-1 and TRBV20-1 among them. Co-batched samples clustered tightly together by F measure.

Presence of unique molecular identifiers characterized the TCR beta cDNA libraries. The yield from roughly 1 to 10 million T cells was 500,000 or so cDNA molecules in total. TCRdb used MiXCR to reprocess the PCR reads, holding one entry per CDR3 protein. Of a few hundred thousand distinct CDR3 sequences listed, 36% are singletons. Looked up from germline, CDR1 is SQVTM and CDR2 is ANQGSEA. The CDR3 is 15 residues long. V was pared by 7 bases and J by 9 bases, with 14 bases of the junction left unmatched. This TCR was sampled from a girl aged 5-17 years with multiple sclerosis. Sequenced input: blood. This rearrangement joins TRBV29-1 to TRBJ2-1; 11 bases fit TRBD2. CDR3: CSGSSGGTSMGEQFF. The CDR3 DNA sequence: TGCAGCGGTTCTAGCGGGGGGACCTCGATGGGTGAGCAGTTCTTC.